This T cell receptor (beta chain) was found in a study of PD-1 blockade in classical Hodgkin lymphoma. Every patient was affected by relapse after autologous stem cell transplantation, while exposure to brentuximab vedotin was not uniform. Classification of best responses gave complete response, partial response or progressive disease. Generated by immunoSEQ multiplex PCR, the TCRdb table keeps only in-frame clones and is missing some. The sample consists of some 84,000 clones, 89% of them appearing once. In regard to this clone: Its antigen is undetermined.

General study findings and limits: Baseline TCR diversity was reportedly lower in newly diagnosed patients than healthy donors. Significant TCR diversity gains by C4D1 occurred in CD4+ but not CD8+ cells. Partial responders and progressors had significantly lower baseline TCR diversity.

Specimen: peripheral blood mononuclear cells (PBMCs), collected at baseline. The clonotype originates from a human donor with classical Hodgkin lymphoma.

In nucleotides, the CDR3 is TGCGCCAGCAGCCAAGATTACGGACAGGGCTACGAGCAGTACTTC. Its translation is CASSQDYGQGYEQYF. The chain couples TRBV4-3 to TRBJ2-7; 8 nucleotides line up with TRBD1. CDR1 and CDR2 from the germline V gene are LGHNA and YSLEER. The CDR3 covers 15 residues. V lost 0 bases, J lost 3 bases, and 4 bases stayed unmatched.